This TCR beta chain is drawn from a study of neurological immune-mediated disorders. This clonotype occurred many times. The antigen is unknown. With 10-nucleotide random UMIs included, cDNA was synthesized by 5'RACE. TCRdb reanalysed the 5' RACE reads using MiXCR and keeps one entry per CDR3 protein. Seen here are approximately 51,000 distinct CDR3 sequences, about 3% observed once, and the top ten hold 5.9%. The CDR3 has 17 amino acids. V shed 1 base and J 0 bases; nucleotides not matched to a gene: 4. Germline V gives CDR1 SGHRS, CDR2 YFSETQ. Overall study findings and caveats: Phylogenetic analysis grouped 18 of 34 multiple sclerosis patients' repertoires together, suggesting a possible repertoire signature. While HTLV-1-associated myelopathy showed the greatest TCR clonal expansion, multiple sclerosis showed the least, falling below healthy controls.

Sequenced material: PBMCs. The V and J genes are TRBV5-1 and TRBJ1-4, with TRBD1 matching over 9 bases. The TCR comes from a man in his forties or fifties with multiple sclerosis. The CDR3 sequence: CASSLSRDRATNEKLFF. The CDR3 DNA reads as TGCGCCAGCAGCTTGTCCCGGGACAGGGCAACTAATGAAAAACTGTTTTTT.